Following are 3 T cell receptor beta chains from one sample sequenced in a study of blood T cell repertoires in COVID-19. Only in-frame clones appear in the TCRdb table, and some are missing; sequencing was by immunoSEQ multiplex PCR. Of roughly 30,000 clones in the sample, around 85% were seen once. The sample consisted of peripheral blood. These TCRs come from a human donor with acute or convalescent COVID-19. The donor label of this sample is uncertain.

CDR3 nucleotides: TGCGCCAGCAGCTTGGATGGGCACAGGAGCTCCTACAATGAGCAGTTCTTC. Its translation: CASSLDGHRSSYNEQFF. The chain joins TRBV5-1 to TRBJ2-1; a possible D gene is TRBD1 (5 bases). V gave up 0 bases and J gave up 0 bases, with 13 bases separating them. Germline values: CDR1 SGHRS, CDR2 YFSETQ. The CDR3 has 17 amino acids.

In nucleotides, the CDR3 is TGTGCCAGCAGCTTATCAGGGGGCATTAACACTGAAGCTTTCTTT. It translates to CASSLSGGINTEAFF. The chain has TRBV11-3 and TRBJ1-1, with 8 positions matching TRBD1. The CDR3 length is 15 residues. Germline V gene sequence: CDR1 SGHNT, CDR2 YENEEA. J lost 2 bases, V lost 2 bases, and 4 bases had no gene match.

The V gene is TRBV30, the J gene TRBJ1-1; 8 nucleotides align to TRBD1. Losses at the gene ends were 4 bases for V and 1 base for J; bases not matched to a gene: 2. Germline-derived CDR1 and CDR2 are GTSNPN and SVGIG (reference sequence). The CDR3 totals 13 residues. In DNA form, the CDR3 reads TGTGCCTGGAACAGGGGGTCGAACACTGAAGCTTTCTTT. It specifies CAWNRGSNTEAFF.